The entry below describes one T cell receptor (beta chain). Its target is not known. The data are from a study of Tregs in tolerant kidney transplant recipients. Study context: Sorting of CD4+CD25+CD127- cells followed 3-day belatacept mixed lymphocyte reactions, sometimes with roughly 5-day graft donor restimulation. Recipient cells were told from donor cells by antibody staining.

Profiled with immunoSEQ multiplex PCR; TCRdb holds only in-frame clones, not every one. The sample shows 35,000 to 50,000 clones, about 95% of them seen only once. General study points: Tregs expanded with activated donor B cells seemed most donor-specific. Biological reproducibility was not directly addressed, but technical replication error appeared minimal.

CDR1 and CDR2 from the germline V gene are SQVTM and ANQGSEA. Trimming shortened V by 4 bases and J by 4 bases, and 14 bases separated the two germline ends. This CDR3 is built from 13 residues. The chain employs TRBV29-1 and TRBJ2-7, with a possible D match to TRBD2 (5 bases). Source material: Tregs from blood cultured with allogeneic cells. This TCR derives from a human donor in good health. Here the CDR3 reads CSVGVGVPYEQYF. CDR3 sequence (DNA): TGCAGCGTTGGGGTGGGAGTGCCTTACGAGCAGTACTTC.